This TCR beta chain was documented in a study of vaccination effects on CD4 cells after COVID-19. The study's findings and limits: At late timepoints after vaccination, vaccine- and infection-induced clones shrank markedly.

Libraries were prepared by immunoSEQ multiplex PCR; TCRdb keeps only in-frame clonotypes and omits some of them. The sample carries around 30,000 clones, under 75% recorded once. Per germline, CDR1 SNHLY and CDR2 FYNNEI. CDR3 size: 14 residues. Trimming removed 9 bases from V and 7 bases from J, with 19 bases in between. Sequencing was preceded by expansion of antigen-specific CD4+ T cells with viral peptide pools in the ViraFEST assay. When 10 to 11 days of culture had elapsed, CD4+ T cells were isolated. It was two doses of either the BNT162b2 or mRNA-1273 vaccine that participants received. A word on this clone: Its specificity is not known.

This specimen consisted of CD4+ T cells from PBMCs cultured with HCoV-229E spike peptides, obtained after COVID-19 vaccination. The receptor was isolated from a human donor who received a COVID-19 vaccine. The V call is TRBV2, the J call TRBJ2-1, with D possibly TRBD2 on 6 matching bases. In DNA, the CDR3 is TGTGCCAGATCCAGCTCGGGAGTGCCAAATGAGCAGTTCTTC. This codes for CARSSSGVPNEQFF.